The rows below give T cell receptor beta chains drawn from one sample of a study of blood T cell repertoires in COVID-19. Profiled with immunoSEQ multiplex PCR; TCRdb holds only in-frame clones, not every one. The sample lists roughly 60,000 clones, 80% to 95% seen once, with around a tenth in the top ten. Sample: peripheral blood. Source of these receptors: an elderly woman with active COVID-19. Both conserved end residues are part of each CDR3. D genes are given only for firm matches. Rows may omit the clone size; those that give it use once, few, many or a size class.

NA,TRBV5-1,TRBJ1-1,NA,TGCGCCAGCAGCTTGGGGCAGGCGAACACTGAAGCTTTCTTT,CASSLGQANTEAFF
TRBD2,TRBV6-6,TRBJ2-1,few,TGTGCCAGCAGTCCTCTCGGCATGGGGGTCGTTGCGGGAGCGAGTAATGAGCAGTTCTTC,CASSPLGMGVVAGASNEQFF
TRBD1,TRBV5-5,TRBJ1-5,NA,TGTGCCAGCAGCGCCACAGGGGGTAGCAATCAGCCCCAGCATTTT,CASSATGGSNQPQHF
NA,TRBV23-1,TRBJ2-4,NA,TGCGCCAGCACCGCATACAGGGATGGTGGAGAGGGTCAAAACATTCAGTACTTC,CASTAYRDGGEGQNIQYF
NA,TRBV7-2,TRBJ1-6,NA,TGTGCCAGCAGCTTAGGCGGGAGCTCCTATAATTCACCCCTCCACTTT,CASSLGGSSYNSPLHF
TRBD2,TRBV28,TRBJ2-4,NA,TGTGCCAGCAGCGGGGAGGGGATAGCCAAAAACATTCAGTACTTC,CASSGEGIAKNIQYF
TRBD2,TRBV5-1,TRBJ2-7,NA,TGCGCCAGCAAAGCGGGACTAGCGGTCTCCTACGAGCAGTACTTC,CASKAGLAVSYEQYF
TRBD2,TRBV10-1,TRBJ2-1,NA,TGCGCCAGCAGCAAGACTAGCGGGAGCTCCTACAATGAGCAGTTCTTC,CASSKTSGSSYNEQFF
TRBD1,TRBV6-6,TRBJ2-3,NA,TGTGCCAGCAGCACGGGGACAGGGGCCCCGCAGTATTTT,CASSTGTGAPQYF
NA,TRBV7-8,TRBJ2-3,once,TGTGCCAGCAGCTTAGTGGGAGAGAGCACAGATACGCAGTATTTT,CASSLVGESTDTQYF